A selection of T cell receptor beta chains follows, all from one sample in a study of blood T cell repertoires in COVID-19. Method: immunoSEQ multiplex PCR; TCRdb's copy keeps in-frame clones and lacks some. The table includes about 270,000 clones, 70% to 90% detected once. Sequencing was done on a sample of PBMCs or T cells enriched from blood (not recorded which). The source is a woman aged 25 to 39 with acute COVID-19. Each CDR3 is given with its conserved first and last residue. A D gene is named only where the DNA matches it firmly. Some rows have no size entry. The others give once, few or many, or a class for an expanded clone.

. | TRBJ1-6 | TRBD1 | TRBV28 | TGTGCCAGCAGTTCTCTCCGGGGGGACAGGGGCTACAATTCACCCCTCCACTTT | CASSSLRGDRGYNSPLHF
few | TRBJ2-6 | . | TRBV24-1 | TGTGCCGCGACTAGAGCTGGGGCCAACGTCCTGACTTTC | CAATRAGANVLTF
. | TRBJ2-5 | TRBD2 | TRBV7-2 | TGTGCCAGCAGCTTAGGGAGCGGGAACCAAGAGACCCAGTACTTC | CASSLGSGNQETQYF
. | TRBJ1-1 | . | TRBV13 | TGTGCCAGCAGCCTCGGGGGGAACACTGAAGCTTTCTTT | CASSLGGNTEAFF
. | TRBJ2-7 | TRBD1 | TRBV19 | TGTGCCAGTAGTATGAGACAGGGTCGGGCCTACGAGCAGTACTTC | CASSMRQGRAYEQYF
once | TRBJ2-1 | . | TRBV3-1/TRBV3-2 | TGTGCCAGCAGCCGGGTGGTCAGGGCCCACAGTCGGTACAATGAGCAGTTCTTC | CASSRVVRAHSRYNEQFF
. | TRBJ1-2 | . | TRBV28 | TGTGCCAGCAGTTTTCTCCCTACAGGGAACTATGGCTACACCTTC | CASSFLPTGNYGYTF
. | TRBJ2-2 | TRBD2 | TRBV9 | TGTGCCAGCAAACTTGGACTAGCCGGGGAGCTGTTTTTT | CASKLGLAGELFF
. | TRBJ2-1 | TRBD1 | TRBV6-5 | TGTGCCAGCAGTTACGGGACAGGGCTACCCTACAATGAGCAGTTCTTC | CASSYGTGLPYNEQFF
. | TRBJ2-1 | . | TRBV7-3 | TGTGCCAGCAGCTTACGGGCGGGGCCCTCCTACAATGAGCAGTTCTTC | CASSLRAGPSYNEQFF
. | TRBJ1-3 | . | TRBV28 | TGTGCCAGCAGTTTAATTCGCCAGGATTCTGGAAACACCATATATTTT | CASSLIRQDSGNTIYF
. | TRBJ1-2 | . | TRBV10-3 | TGTGCCATCAGTGAGTCAAGTAAAGGGGTTGGCTATGGCTACACCTTC | CAISESSKGVGYGYTF
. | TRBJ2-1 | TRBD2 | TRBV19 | TGTGCCAGTAGGCAACCGGCGACTAGCGGGAGGGCCCACAATGAGCAGTTCTTC | CASRQPATSGRAHNEQFF
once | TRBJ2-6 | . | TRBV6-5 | TGTGCCAGCAGTTACGGGGCCTTTTCTGGGGCCAACGTCCTGACTTTC | CASSYGAFSGANVLTF
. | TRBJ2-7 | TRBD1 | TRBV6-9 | TGTGCCAGCAGTGATGGACAGGGGGTAAGGGCGAAGTCCTACGAGCAGTACTTC | CASSDGQGVRAKSYEQYF
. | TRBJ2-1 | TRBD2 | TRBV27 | TGTGCCAGCAGTATAGCGGGAGGGACCTACAATGAGCAGTTCTTC | CASSIAGGTYNEQFF
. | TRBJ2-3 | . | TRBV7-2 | TGTGCCAGCAGCTTATTTGAGGGCGGAGATACGCAGTATTTT | CASSLFEGGDTQYF
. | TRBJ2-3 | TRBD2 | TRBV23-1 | TGCGCCAGCAGTCAATCGATAGCGGGAGGCACAGATACGCAGTATTTT | CASSQSIAGGTDTQYF
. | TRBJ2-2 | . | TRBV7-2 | TGTGCCAGCAGCTTAGCCAGACTTATGGTCGGGGAGCTGTTTTTT | CASSLARLMVGELFF
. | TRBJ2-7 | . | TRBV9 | TGTGCCAGCAGCCCAAACCAGGGCGAACTCGAGCAGTACTTC | CASSPNQGELEQYF
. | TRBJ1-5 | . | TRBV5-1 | TGCGCCAGCAGCTTGGGTGGACAAGAATATCAGCCCCAGCATTTT | CASSLGGQEYQPQHF
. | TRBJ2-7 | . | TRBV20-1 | TGCAGTGCCCTTGGAGGGTCCGAGCAGTACTTC | CSALGGSEQYF
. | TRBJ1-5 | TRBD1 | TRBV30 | TGTGCCTGGAGTCCATCTCCCGGGACAGGGGTTCAGCCCCAGCATTTT | CAWSPSPGTGVQPQHF
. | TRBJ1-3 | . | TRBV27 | TGTGCCAGCAGTTCCACAGGCAGCTCTGGAAACACCATATATTTT | CASSSTGSSGNTIYF
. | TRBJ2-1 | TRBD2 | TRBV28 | TGTGCCAGCAGTCTCTCCGGGACTAGCAACGATGAGCAGTTCTTC | CASSLSGTSNDEQFF
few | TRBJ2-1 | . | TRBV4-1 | TGCGCCAGCAGCGTCGGGTACAATGAGCAGTTCTTC | CASSVGYNEQFF
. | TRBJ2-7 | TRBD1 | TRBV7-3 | TGTGCCAGCAGCTCGGCCGGACAGGCTGCCTACGAGCAGTACTTC | CASSSAGQAAYEQYF
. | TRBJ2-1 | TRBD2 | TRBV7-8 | TGTGCCAGCAGCGCGGGACTAGCGGGCCATGAGCAGTTCTTC | CASSAGLAGHEQFF
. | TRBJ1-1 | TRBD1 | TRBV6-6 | TGTGCCAGCAGTGCGACAGGGGGCAGGCCTGAAGCTTTCTTT | CASSATGGRPEAFF
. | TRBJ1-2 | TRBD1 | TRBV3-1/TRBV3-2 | TGTGCCAGCAGCTTAGACAGGGACCATGGCTACACCTTC | CASSLDRDHGYTF
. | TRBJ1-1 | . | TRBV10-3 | TGTGCCATCAGTGAGTCGACGGACTTGAACACTGAAGCTTTCTTT | CAISESTDLNTEAFF
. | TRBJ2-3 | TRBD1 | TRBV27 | TGTGCCAGCAGCCCACAGGGACAGACTAGCACAGATACGCAGTATTTT | CASSPQGQTSTDTQYF
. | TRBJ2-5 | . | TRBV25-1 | TGTGCCAGCAGTCCTAGGGCAAGGGGGGAGACCCAGTACTTC | CASSPRARGETQYF
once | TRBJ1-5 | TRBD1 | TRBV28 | TGTGCCAGCCGACAGGGTGATCAGCCCCAGCATTTT | CASRQGDQPQHF
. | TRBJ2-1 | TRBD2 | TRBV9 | TGTGCCAGCAGCGAAAGTAGTAGGGGGACTAGCGGGAGGGCAGACAATGAGCAGTTCTTC | CASSESSRGTSGRADNEQFF
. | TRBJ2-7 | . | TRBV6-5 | TGTGCCAGCAGTTACTCGATCGACAGGTATAACTACGAGCAGTACTTC | CASSYSIDRYNYEQYF
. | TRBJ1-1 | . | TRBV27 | TGTGCCAGCAGTTTACTCATCAAGGGGGAAGCTTTCTTT | CASSLLIKGEAFF
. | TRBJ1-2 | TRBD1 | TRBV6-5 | TGTGCCAGCAGACCCGGGACAGGGAATAGGTATGGCTACACCTTC | CASRPGTGNRYGYTF
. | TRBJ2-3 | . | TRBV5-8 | TGTGCCAGCAGCTTGGTAAGGGGGACCAGCACAGATACGCAGTATTTT | CASSLVRGTSTDTQYF
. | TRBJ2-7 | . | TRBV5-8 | TGTGCCAGCAGCTTGGGCCTAATGGCGGGCGAGCAGTACTTC | CASSLGLMAGEQYF
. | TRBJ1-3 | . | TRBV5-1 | TGCGCCAGCAGCTTGACACAGGGCGGCTCTGGAAACACCATATATTTT | CASSLTQGGSGNTIYF
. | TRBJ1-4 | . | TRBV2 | TGTGCCAGCAGGAGGTCGGGGTTTAATGAAAAACTGTTTTTT | CASRRSGFNEKLFF
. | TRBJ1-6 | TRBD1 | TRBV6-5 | TGTGCCAGCAGTTACTCGACAGGGTCTAATTCACCCCTCCACTTT | CASSYSTGSNSPLHF